The 25 T cell receptor delta chains reported below all come from one sample, sequenced in a study of γδ T cells in repeated Plasmodium falciparum infection. Vgamma9/Vdelta2+ and Vdelta2-negative gammadelta T cells were flow-sorted from PBMC for bulk sequencing. TCRdb repeated clone calling on the multiplex PCR reads with CATT. The sample records roughly 90,000 delta-chain clones, about 1.5% being singletons. Sequencing was carried out using gamma-delta T cells from blood. The receptors here all came from a pool of human donors (malaria-infected and uninfected, not separated).

The sample holds a few counts of this clone. This likely reflects a read error, since a far larger clone is one base away. The same CDR3 is also encoded by other DNA sequences in this sample. The CDR3 loop is CACDPLGFDGTGGLEIRYTDKLIF. The CDR3 region has the DNA TGTGCCTGTGACCCCCTCGGTTTTGATGGTACCGGGGGACTCGAAATAAGGTACACCGATAAACTCATCTTT. The chain couples TRDV2 to TRDJ1; tentatively, D is TRDD1 or TRDD3 (6 bases each). TCRdb is silent on the J gene; assignment here came from matching the DNA to germline. CDR3 length: 24 amino acids. Germline V lookup: CDR1 GEAIGNYY, CDR2 EKD. Trimming pared 3 bases from V and 0 bases from J, leaving 40 bases between.

The table lists this clone with many counts. This clone may be a read error of a much larger clone one base away. The chain recombines TRDV1 with TRDJ1, with TRDD3 matching 10 bases. Germline V CDR1 and CDR2: TSWWSYY, QGS. With V trimmed by 1 base and J by 0 bases, 23 bases remained unmatched. This CDR3 has 23 residues. CDR3 amino acids: CALGERCPTGVWGIPPYTDKLIF. Written as DNA, the CDR3 is TGTGCTCTTGGGGAACGGTGTCCTACAGGAGTGTGGGGGATACCCCCCTACACCGATAAACTCATCTTT.

Comments on this clone: The protein that TCRdb holds for this DNA derives from a much larger clone and differs from the translated DNA at residue 14, which likely indicates a read error; the protein shown here is translated from the DNA. This chain uses TRDV2 with TRDJ1, with 9 bases aligning to TRDD3. Assignment of the J gene here rests on matching the DNA to germline, because TCRdb gives none. This CDR3 has 23 residues. Germline CDR1 and CDR2: GEAIGNYY and EKD. After removal of 0 bases from V and 7 bases from J, the junction contained 32 bases not matched to a gene. CDR3 nucleotides: TGTGCCTGTGACACCGCCGGTCGGGCCAGGGTCTGGGGGATTCGACCCCTATCGCCTAAACTCATCTTT. Translation gives CACDTAGRARVWGIRPLSPKLIF.

This clone has ten or more counts. The protein in TCRdb stems from a much larger clone and differs at residue 9 from this DNA's translation, likely a read error; here the protein is translated from the DNA. CDR3 region: CACDLLAGDPYTDKLIF. The CDR3 region has the DNA TGTGCCTGTGACCTTCTCGCTGGGGACCCGTACACCGATAAACTCATCTTT. The rearrangement uses TRDV2 and TRDJ1, with a tentative D call TRDD3 (6 bases). TCRdb is silent on the J gene; assignment here came from matching the DNA to germline. Germline CDR1 reads GEAIGNYY; CDR2 reads EKD. The V gene lost 3 bases and the J gene lost 0 bases, with 19 bases spanning the gap. CDR3 size: 17 residues.

As to this clone: TCRdb's protein, taken from a much larger clone, differs from this DNA's translation at residue 8, likely owing to a read error; the protein displayed comes from the DNA. This sequence joins TRDV2 and TRDJ1, with a tentative D call TRDD3 (5 bases). TCRdb gives no J gene; it was assigned here by matching the DNA to germline. In germline, CDR1 is GEAIGNYY, CDR2 EKD. The CDR3 contains 19 residues. V lost 0 bases to trimming and J lost 2 bases, with 24 bases between them. This chain's CDR3 is CACDTVLEINTVTTDKLIF. CDR3 nucleotide sequence: TGTGCCTGTGACACCGTACTGGAGATAAACACGGTCACAACCGATAAACTCATCTTT.

This clone was detected a few times. For this DNA, TCRdb reports the protein of a much larger clone, which diverges at residue 4, most likely from a read error; the protein presented here is translated directly from the DNA. This chain links TRDV2 with TRDJ2, with 13 bases lining up with TRDD3. The J gene is absent in TCRdb and was assigned here via DNA matching to germline. The V gene's germline CDR1 is GEAIGNYY and CDR2 EKD. CDR3 length: 16 residues. V shed 5 bases, J shed 2 bases, and the junction held 4 bases outside the gene matches. The CDR3 is CACGRLGDTLTAQLFF. CDR3 bases: TGTGCCTGTGGCAGACTGGGGGATACGTTGACAGCACAACTCTTCTTT.

This clone was observed a few times. This DNA translates differently at residue 11 from the TCRdb protein, which is that of a much larger clone; a read error is likely, and the protein shown is the DNA's own translation. V usage is TRDV2 and J usage is TRDJ1; maybe TRDD3 (5 bases). The CDR3 is 15 residues long. The germline gives CDR1 GEAIGNYY, CDR2 EKD. The CDR3 spells CACDQWGLYTGKLIF. The CDR3, as DNA: TGTGCCTGTGACCAGTGGGGCCTTTACACCGGTAAACTCATCTTT.

This clone was observed a few times. Only one base separates this from a far larger clonotype, so it likely reflects a read error. Other DNA sequences from this sample encode an identical CDR3 as well. This sequence joins TRDV1 and TRDJ1, with a weak D call TRDD3 (6 bases). The J gene is not listed in TCRdb, so it was assigned here from a DNA match to germline. CDR1 and CDR2 (germline): TSWWSYY, QGS. Trimming stripped 2 bases from V and 0 bases from J, with 28 bases between. The CDR3 covers 21 residues. The CDR3 sequence is CALGESTHNLGWGENTDKLIF. The CDR3, as DNA: TGTGCTCTTGGGGAATCTACACACAACCTAGGGTGGGGGGAGAACACCGATAAACTCATCTTT.

This clone was seen many times. TCRdb has a much larger clone's protein, which differs at residue 7 from the translation of this DNA, likely because of a read error; what is shown is the protein translated from the DNA. V usage is TRDV2 and J usage is TRDJ3; no clear D gene. As TCRdb names no J gene, one was assigned here on the basis of a DNA match to germline. CDR3 length: 18 residues. The V gene lost 4 bases and the J gene lost 0 bases, with 15 bases spanning the gap. The germline gives CDR1 GEAIGNYY, CDR2 EKD. The CDR3 region is CACDGSRSGSWDTRQMFF. The CDR3 nucleotides read TGTGCCTGTGATGGGTCCCGGAGTGGCTCCTGGGACACCCGACAGATGTTTTTC.

A word on this clone: With a far larger clone one base away, a read error is the likely cause. The sample carries other DNA sequences with the same CDR3. The chain carries TRDV2 and TRDJ2; 9 nucleotides agree with TRDD3. TCRdb is silent on the J gene; assignment here came from matching the DNA to germline. There are 15 residues in the CDR3. The V and J ends lost 0 bases and 5 bases, in that order; junction bases with no gene match: 3. Germline CDR1 GEAIGNYY, CDR2 EKD. The CDR3 region has the DNA TGTGCCTGTGACACCGTGCTGGGGGATACAGCACAACTCTTCTTT. Translating gives CACDTVLGDTAQLFF.

This clone was picked up a small number of times. The TCRdb protein comes from a much larger clone and disagrees with this DNA's translation at residue 6, likely due to a read error; the protein given here is derived from the DNA. The chain employs TRDV1 and TRDJ1; maybe TRDD3 (7 bases). TCRdb records no J gene; here it was assigned by comparing the DNA to germline. The CDR3 extends over 22 amino acids. The V and J ends lost 3 bases and 0 bases respectively, with 32 bases between them. Germline CDR1 and CDR2: TSWWSYY and QGS. In DNA form, the CDR3 reads TGTGCTCTTGGGGAGCTTCTTCATCTTCCTTCTAGTACTGGGGTGCACACCGATAAACTCATCTTT. Residues: CALGELLHLPSSTGVHTDKLIF.

Comment on this clone: The mismatch at residue 11 between this DNA's translation and the TCRdb protein of a much larger clone likely reflects a read error; the protein shown is translated from the DNA. The CDR3 here is CALGVPFLSIGYWGIRTDKLIF. The CDR3 DNA reads as TGTGCTCTTGGGGTACCCTTCCTCTCGATCGGTTACTGGGGGATACGGACCGATAAACTCATCTTT. The V call is TRDV1, the J call TRDJ1; 13 nucleotides agree with TRDD3. CDR3 length: 22 amino acids. Per germline, CDR1 TSWWSYY and CDR2 QGS. Germline trimming cut 4 bases from V and 2 bases from J; bases unmatched to any gene: 22.

This clone was seen only a few times. The TCRdb protein comes from a much larger clone and disagrees with this DNA's translation at residue 11, likely due to a read error; the protein given here is derived from the DNA. The chain is built from TRDV3 and TRDJ1; TRDD3 aligns across 9 bases. The CDR3 runs 21 residues. With V trimmed by 0 bases and J by 1 base, 24 bases remained unmatched. Germline V gene sequence: CDR1 TVYSNPD, CDR2 GDNSRS (reference sequence). DNA for the CDR3: TGTGCCTTTAGTAAATTCCTACCTATCGTACGGGGGGATACTATCACCGATAAACTCATCTTT. Translated, it gives CAFSKFLPIVRGDTITDKLIF.

For this clone: TCRdb's protein for this DNA is that of a much larger clone and differs from the translation at residue 5, likely a read error; the protein shown is the DNA translation. The gene calls are TRDV1 and TRDJ1, with 10 positions matching TRDD3. The J gene, missing from TCRdb, was assigned here through DNA to germline matching. The germline CDR1 and CDR2 sequences are TSWWSYY and QGS. V lost 5 bases to trimming and J lost 1 base; unmatched junction nucleotides: 10. This CDR3 has 17 amino acids. This CDR3 is CALGSCPRGIRTDKLIF. Written as DNA, the CDR3 is TGTGCTCTTGGGAGCTGCCCTAGGGGGATACGCACCGATAAACTCATCTTT.

A note on this clone: This DNA's translation and the protein TCRdb lists, from a much larger clone, do not match at residue 20, likely due to a read error; the protein shown is translated from the DNA. The chain's CDR3 is CALGGPGRPSYAPTGGYAGHIF. The CDR3 DNA reads TGTGCTCTTGGGGGACCGGGTCGGCCTTCCTACGCTCCTACTGGGGGATACGCGGGCCACATCTTT. The V gene call reads TRDV1; no J gene was called; the D call TRDD3 from the table was never checked on the DNA. Germline assignment: CDR1 TSWWSYY and CDR2 QGS. CDR3 size: 22 residues.

Details on this clone: Translating this DNA gives a protein that differs at residues 3 and 11 from the TCRdb one, which belongs to a much larger clone; a read error is likely, and the protein shown is this translation. V gene TRDV2 combines with J gene TRDJ2, with TRDD3 matching 11 bases. The germline V gene encodes CDR1 GEAIGNYY and CDR2 EKD. The CDR3 is 15 amino acids. The CDR3 spells CAYDTGGYLTEQLFF. The CDR3 nucleotides are TGTGCCTATGACACTGGGGGATATTTGACAGAACAACTCTTCTTT.

As for this clone: The TCRdb record carries a much larger clone's protein, which differs from this DNA's translation at residue 8; a read error is the likely cause, and the protein listed here is the DNA translation. The chain recombines TRDV1 with TRDJ1; 10 nucleotides align to TRDD3. The J gene, not given by TCRdb, was assigned here from a germline match of the nucleotide sequence. Losses at the gene ends were 2 bases for V and 3 bases for J; bases not matched to a gene: 27. CDR1 is TSWWSYY, CDR2 QGS, per germline. The CDR3 covers 23 residues. CDR3 amino acids: CALGEGSPLGDRARQPSSDKLIF. CDR3 sequence (DNA): TGTGCTCTTGGGGAAGGGAGCCCCCTGGGGGATAGAGCGAGGCAGCCGAGTTCCGATAAACTCATCTTT.

Sample share makes this clone medium-sized. This sequence joins TRDV2 and TRDJ1; 7 bases match TRDD3. The CDR3 sequence is 17 residues long. Trimming cost V 2 bases and J 0 bases; bases outside gene matches: 11. CDR1 is GEAIGNYY, CDR2 EKD, per germline. Here the CDR3 reads CACDILGGDPYTDKLIF. CDR3 sequence (DNA): TGTGCCTGTGACATTCTAGGGGGGGATCCGTACACCGATAAACTCATCTTT.

This clone occurred a few times. This may be a read error: a much more frequent sequence differs by one nucleotide. Other DNA sequences within the sample encode an identical CDR3. V gene TRAV14/DV4 combines with J gene TRDJ1; TRDD3 matches 8 bases. This CDR3 has 21 amino acids. Germline loops: CDR1 TSDPSYG, CDR2 QGSYDQQN (reference sequence). The CDR3 DNA sequence: TGTGCAATGAGAGAGGGCCCACGCCTCAACTTACTGGGGGTCTACGACGATAAGCTCATCTTT. Amino acid sequence: CAMREGPRLNLLGVYDDKLIF.

This clone came up a few times. Since a far larger clone is one base different, this is likely a read error. The same CDR3 can be traced to other DNA sequences in this sample. This chain connects TRDV1 to TRDJ2, with 10 bases matching TRDD3. V was clipped by 3 bases and J by 6 bases; unmatched bases: 28. This CDR3 region has 23 residues. Germline V lookup: CDR1 TSWWSYY, CDR2 QGS. CDR3 region: CALGEVYFLRSWGIRSAAAQLFF. CDR3 bases: TGTGCTCTTGGGGAGGTTTACTTCCTGCGTTCCTGGGGGATAAGGTCCGCGGCAGCACAACTCTTCTTT.

This clone has more than one count but fewer than ten. A much larger clone lies one base from this, so it may be a read error. The V and J genes are TRDV1 and TRDJ1; no clear D. There are 14 residues in the CDR3. Trimming cost V 5 bases and J 0 bases, with 10 bases left between them. CDR1 and CDR2 from the germline V gene are TSWWSYY and QGS. The CDR3 DNA reads TGTGCTCTTGGGACCGAACTCTACACCGATAAACTCATCTTT. Translated, it gives CALGTELYTDKLIF.

About this clone itself: The TCRdb protein comes from a much larger clone and disagrees with this DNA's translation at residue 4, likely due to a read error; the protein given here is derived from the DNA. The chain uses TRDV1 and TRDJ1; 13 nucleotides agree with TRDD3. The CDR3 is made up of 15 amino acids. Per germline, CDR1 TSWWSYY and CDR2 QGS. The CDR3 DNA follows: TGTGCTCTTGTGGAAAACTGGGGGATACGCGATAAACTCATCTTT. Protein: CALVENWGIRDKLIF.

This clone was counted ten times or more. The chain is built from TRDV1 and TRDJ1; 7 bases map to TRDD3. Germline CDR1 is TSWWSYY and CDR2 is QGS. V lost 0 bases, J lost 4 bases, and 14 bases stayed unmatched. The CDR3 runs to 18 residues. CDR3 in DNA: TGTGCTCTTGGGGAACTGGTGGGCCTCACTGGGGCCCTCGATAAACTCATCTTT. Its translation is CALGELVGLTGALDKLIF.

Comments on this clone: A far larger clone is one nucleotide away, so this likely arose from a read error. This same CDR3 is encoded by further DNA sequences in the sample. The V gene is listed as TRDV2; no J gene was called; TRDD3 was called by the table and not checked on the DNA. This CDR3 region has 19 residues. The germline V gene encodes CDR1 GEAIGNYY and CDR2 EKD. Here the CDR3 DNA reads TGTGCCTGTGCCCCTGCCTTCCTACTGGGGGATAAAAACACCGATAAACTCATCTTC. Translated: CACAPAFLLGDKNTDKLIF.

This clone has only a few counts. The protein in TCRdb stems from a much larger clone and differs at residue 3 from this DNA's translation, likely a read error; here the protein is translated from the DNA. CDR3 sequence: CAPGEPSTTGDKLIF. CDR3 nucleotide sequence: TGTGCTCCTGGGGAACCTTCTACTACTGGAGATAAACTCATCTTT. The chain links TRDV1 to TRDJ1; D might be TRDD3 (6 bases). TCRdb leaves out the J gene; it was filled in here by matching the DNA to germline. The CDR3 has 15 amino acids. Germline assignment: CDR1 TSWWSYY and CDR2 QGS.